This is a list of T cell receptor beta chains from one sample in a study of blood T cell repertoires in COVID-19. Clones were read by immunoSEQ multiplex PCR, and TCRdb kept only the in-frame ones, dropping some. The sample consists of roughly 500,000 clones, roughly nine tenths of them appearing once. Input material: PBMCs or T cells enriched from blood (not recorded which). These receptors were obtained from a woman aged 60-75 years who had recovered from COVID-19. The CDR3 runs from the conserved cysteine through the conserved F or W. A D gene is named only where the DNA matches it firmly. Size values are once, few and many counts, or a class for expanded clones, and some rows have none.

>.|TRBV5-3|TRBJ1-1|.
CARSFDSVNTEAFF
TGTGCCAGAAGCTTCGACAGCGTGAACACTGAAGCTTTCTTT
>.|TRBV6-2/TRBV6-3|TRBJ2-1|.
CASSTAGYNEQFF
TGTGCCAGCAGTACGGCGGGTTACAATGAGCAGTTCTTC
>.|TRBV19|TRBJ1-5|.
CATAIVQGMGNQPQHF
TGTGCCACCGCGATAGTACAGGGAATGGGCAATCAGCCCCAGCATTTT
>.|TRBV5-1|TRBJ1-2|.
CASSSDTNYGYTF
TGCGCCAGCAGTTCGGACACTAACTATGGCTACACCTTC
>.|TRBV11-2|TRBJ1-6|TRBD1
CASSLQGANSPLHF
TGTGCCAGCAGCTTACAGGGGGCTAATTCACCCCTCCACTTT
>.|TRBV28|TRBJ1-2|.
CASSRPGFPSGYTF
TGTGCCAGCAGTCGGCCCGGGTTTCCGTCAGGCTACACCTTC
>.|TRBV19|TRBJ1-2|.
CASSIGREGYGYTF
TGTGCCAGTAGTATCGGCAGGGAAGGCTATGGCTACACCTTC
>.|TRBV12-5|TRBJ1-6|.
CASGLVLGPGGENSYNSPLHF
TGTGCTAGTGGTTTGGTATTAGGTCCTGGGGGGGAGAACTCCTATAATTCACCCCTCCACTTT
>.|TRBV21-1|TRBJ1-2|.
CASSLDRLYGYTF
TGTGCCAGCAGCTTGGACAGACTCTATGGCTACACCTTC
>.|TRBV30|TRBJ2-1|.
CAWISKGGYEQFF
TGTGCCTGGATTTCCAAAGGGGGTTATGAGCAGTTCTTC
>.|TRBV28|TRBJ1-2|.
CASSLAPIYGYTF
TGTGCCAGCAGTTTGGCACCGATCTATGGCTACACCTTC
>.|TRBV5-4|TRBJ2-2|.
CATSQGQDTGELFF
TGTGCCACTTCCCAGGGACAAGACACCGGGGAGCTGTTTTTT
>.|TRBV2|TRBJ1-4|TRBD1
CASRIQGTNEKLFF
TGTGCCAGCAGGATACAGGGGACTAATGAAAAACTGTTTTTT
>.|TRBV11-2|TRBJ1-2|.
CASSLGYRVVYGYTF
TGTGCCAGCAGCTTAGGGTACAGGGTAGTGTATGGCTACACCTTC
>.|TRBV30|TRBJ1-2|.
CAWSGGYNYGYTF
TGTGCCTGGAGTGGCGGTTATAACTATGGCTACACCTTC
>few|TRBV9|TRBJ2-7|TRBD1
CASSVTGSSYEQYF
TGTGCCAGCAGCGTGACAGGGAGCTCCTACGAGCAGTACTTC
>.|TRBV4-1|TRBJ2-6|TRBD1
CASSQDLGQARRSGANVLTF
TGCGCCAGCAGCCAAGATCTCGGACAGGCTAGGCGTTCTGGGGCCAACGTCCTGACTTTC
>.|TRBV24-1|TRBJ1-1|.
CATSSRGSGGHTEAFF
TGTGCCACCAGTTCCCGTGGATCAGGCGGGCACACTGAAGCTTTCTTT
>.|TRBV13|TRBJ2-1|.
CASSLPGSAYNEQFF
TGTGCCAGCAGCTTACCAGGGTCCGCCTACAATGAGCAGTTCTTC
>once|TRBV2|TRBJ1-5|TRBD1
CASRSPGQGIQPQHF
TGTGCCAGCAGATCCCCGGGACAGGGTATACAGCCCCAGCATTTT
>.|TRBV11-3|TRBJ2-7|.
CASSSDGGAAYEQYF
TGTGCCAGCAGCTCCGATGGCGGGGCCGCCTACGAGCAGTACTTC
>.|TRBV6-5|TRBJ2-3|.
CASAGTYTDTQYF
TGTGCCAGTGCCGGGACTTACACAGATACGCAGTATTTT